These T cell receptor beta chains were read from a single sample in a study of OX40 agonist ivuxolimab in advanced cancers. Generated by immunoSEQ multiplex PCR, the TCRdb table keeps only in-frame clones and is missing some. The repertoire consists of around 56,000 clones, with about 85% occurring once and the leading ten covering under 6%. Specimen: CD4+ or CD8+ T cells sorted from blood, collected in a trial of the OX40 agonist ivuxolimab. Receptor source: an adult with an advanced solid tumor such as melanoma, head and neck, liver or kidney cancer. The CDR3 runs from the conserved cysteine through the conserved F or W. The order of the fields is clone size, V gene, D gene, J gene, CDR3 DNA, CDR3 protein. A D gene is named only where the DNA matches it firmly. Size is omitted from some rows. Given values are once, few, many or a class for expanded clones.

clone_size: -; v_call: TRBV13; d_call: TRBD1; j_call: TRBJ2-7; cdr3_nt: TGTGCCAGCAGCGAGGGACAGGGCTACGAGCAGTACTTC; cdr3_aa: CASSEGQGYEQYF
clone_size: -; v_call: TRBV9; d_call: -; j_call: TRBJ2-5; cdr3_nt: TGTGCCAGCAGCGCAGCCGGGACCTATCAAGAGACCCAGTACTTC; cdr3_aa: CASSAAGTYQETQYF
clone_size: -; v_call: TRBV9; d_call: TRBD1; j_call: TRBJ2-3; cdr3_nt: TGTGCCAGCAGCGTCGGTGGAACAGGGGGAGATACGCAGTATTTT; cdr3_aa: CASSVGGTGGDTQYF
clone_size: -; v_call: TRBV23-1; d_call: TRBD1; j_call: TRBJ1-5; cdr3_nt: TGCGCCAGCGTACTTGAGGGGGCATGTAATCAGCCCCAGCATTTT; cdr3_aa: CASVLEGACNQPQHF
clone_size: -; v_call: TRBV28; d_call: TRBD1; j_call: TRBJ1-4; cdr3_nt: TGTGCCAGCAGGAAGACAGGGGGGAATGAAAAACTGTTTTTT; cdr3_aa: CASRKTGGNEKLFF
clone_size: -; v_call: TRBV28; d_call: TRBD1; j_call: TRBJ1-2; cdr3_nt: TGTGCCAGCAGTTTAAACAGGGGGACCTATGGCTACACCTTC; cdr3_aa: CASSLNRGTYGYTF
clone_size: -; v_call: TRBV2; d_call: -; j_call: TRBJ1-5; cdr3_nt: TGTGCCAGCAGTCTGACAGGCGGCAATCAGCCCCAGCATTTT; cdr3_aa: CASSLTGGNQPQHF
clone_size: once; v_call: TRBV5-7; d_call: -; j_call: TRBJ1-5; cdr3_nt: TGTGCCAGCAGCTTGGTTCTAATTCCCACTAATCAGCCCCAGCATTTT; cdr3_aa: CASSLVLIPTNQPQHF
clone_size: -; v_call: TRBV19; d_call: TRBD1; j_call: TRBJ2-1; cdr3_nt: TGTGCCAGCTCCGGACAGGCCTACAATGAGCAGTTCTTC; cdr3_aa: CASSGQAYNEQFF
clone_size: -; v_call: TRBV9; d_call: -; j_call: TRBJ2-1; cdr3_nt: TGTGCCAGCAGCTATAGACTCGCTGATATCTACAATGAGCAGTTCTTC; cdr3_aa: CASSYRLADIYNEQFF
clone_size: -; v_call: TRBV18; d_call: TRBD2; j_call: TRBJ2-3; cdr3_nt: TGTGCCAGCTCACCGTTCCAGCGGGGGAACACAGATACGCAGTATTTT; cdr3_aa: CASSPFQRGNTDTQYF